A single sample gave rise to the 10 T cell receptor beta chains below, sequenced in a study of T cells of healthy individuals. TCRdb used MiXCR to reprocess the 5' RACE reads, holding one entry per CDR3 protein. The data hold just over 40,000 distinct CDR3 sequences, with around 4.5% observed a single time. These receptors were collected from a human donor in good health.

Comment on this clonotype: A read error may be the cause here, since a much bigger clone is one base away. The chain joins TRBV3-1 to TRBJ2-7, with D hard to call. Trimming removed 1 base at V and 1 base at J, with 5 bases between. The CDR3 sequence is 13 residues long. Per germline, CDR1 LGHDT and CDR2 YNNKEL (reference sequence). The CDR3 loop is CASSQGRSYEQYF. In DNA, the CDR3 is TGTGCCAGCAGCCAAGGACGGTCCTACGAGCAGTACTTC.

The table lists this clonotype with a few counts. This chain joins TRBV24-1 and TRBJ2-1, with no clear D. CDR3 length: 12 residues. CDR1 and CDR2 (germline): KGHDR, SFDVKD. The V end lost 4 bases, the J end lost 6 bases, and 6 bases lay between the germline ends. This CDR3 reads CATSDPSNEQFF. Written as DNA, the CDR3 is TGTGCCACCAGTGACCCCTCCAATGAGCAGTTCTTC.

There are many counts of this clonotype. This chain links TRBV11-2 with TRBJ2-1; D is possibly TRBD1 or TRBD2 (7 bases each). The germline CDR1 and CDR2 sequences are SGHAT and FQNNGV. Trimming took off 5 bases at V and 8 bases at J, with 19 bases between the two ends. This CDR3 comprises 15 residues. CDR3 sequence: CASSISAGGDYEQFF. The CDR3 coding sequence is TGTGCCAGCAGCATTTCGGCAGGGGGGGACTATGAGCAGTTCTTC.

This clonotype was seen ten or more times. The chain has TRBV7-2 and TRBJ2-5; D is ambiguous. The CDR3 has 13 residues. V lost 0 bases to trimming and J lost 4 bases, with 6 bases between them. CDR1 is SGHTA and CDR2 is FQGNSA in the germline V gene. Here the CDR3 reads CASSLAAGETQYF. The CDR3 region has the DNA TGTGCCAGCAGCTTAGCGGCAGGAGAGACCCAGTACTTC.

This clonotype occurred many times. The CDR3 here is CASTISSQGRSYEQYF. The CDR3 nucleotides read TGTGCCAGCACTATTAGTTCCCAGGGGAGGAGCTACGAGCAGTACTTC. V and J are TRBV7-9 and TRBJ2-7; D possibly matches TRBD1 or TRBD2 (6 bases each). V lost 7 bases and J 3 bases, leaving 22 bases between the germline ends. Germline V gives CDR1 SEHNR, CDR2 FQNEAQ (reference sequence). This CDR3 has 16 amino acids.

This clonotype was observed many times. V and J are TRBV29-1 and TRBJ1-3; D is ambiguous. Trimming cost V 4 bases and J 2 bases, with 9 bases left between them. CDR1 and CDR2 from the germline V gene are SQVTM and ANQGSEA. The CDR3 sequence is 13 residues long. The CDR3 region has the DNA TGCAGCGTTGTTGTGGGCGCTGGAAACACCATATATTTT. Amino acid sequence: CSVVVGAGNTIYF.

V and J are TRBV7-8 and TRBJ2-3; TRBD2 aligns across 10 bases. V gave up 5 bases and J gave up 6 bases; unmatched junction bases: 17. The CDR3 has 18 amino acids. CDR1 is SGHVS and CDR2 is FQNEAQ in the germline V gene. The CDR3: CASSKGLAESLHMDTQYF. The CDR3 bases are TGTGCCAGCAGCAAAGGACTAGCGGAGTCCCTCCACATGGATACGCAGTATTTT.

In this sample, this clonotype turned up many times. The genes are TRBV6-5 and TRBJ1-6, with D possibly TRBD1 on 5 matching bases. Germline V gives CDR1 MNHEY, CDR2 SVGAGI. Trimming pared 6 bases from V and 5 bases from J, leaving 20 bases between. This CDR3 comprises 17 residues. The CDR3 spells CASRDGRGHRNNSPLHF. The CDR3 DNA reads TGTGCCAGCAGAGACGGACGTGGACATAGGAATAATTCACCCCTCCACTTT.

Ten or more counts support this clonotype. The chain carries TRBV29-1 and TRBJ2-3; D is ambiguous. This CDR3 spans 12 amino acids. Germline CDR1 SQVTM, CDR2 ANQGSEA. The V and J ends lost 4 bases and 2 bases respectively, with 7 bases between them. The CDR3 sequence: CSVGLFTDTQYF. The CDR3, as DNA: TGCAGCGTTGGGTTATTCACAGATACGCAGTATTTT.

This clonotype was detected ten times or more. The junction shows a germline mismatch at one end, possibly a read error. V usage is TRBV6-2 or TRBV6-3 and J usage is TRBJ2-1; D unresolved. The CDR3 loop spans 12 amino acids. The germline V gene has CDR1 MNHEY and CDR2 SVGEGT. CDR3 nucleotide sequence: TGTGCCAGCAGTAACTCACGTGGTGAGCAGTTCTTC. This gives the protein CASSNSRGEQFF.